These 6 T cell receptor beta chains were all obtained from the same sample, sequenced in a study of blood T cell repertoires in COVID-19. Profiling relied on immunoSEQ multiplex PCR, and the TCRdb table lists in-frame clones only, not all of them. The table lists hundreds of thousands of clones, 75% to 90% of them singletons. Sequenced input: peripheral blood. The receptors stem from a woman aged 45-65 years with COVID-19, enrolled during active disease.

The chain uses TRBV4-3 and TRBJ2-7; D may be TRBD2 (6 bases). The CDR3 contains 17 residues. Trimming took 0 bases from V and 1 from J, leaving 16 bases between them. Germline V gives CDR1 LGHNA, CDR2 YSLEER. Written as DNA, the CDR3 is TGCGCCAGCAGCCAAGATTATCGGGGGATTGGGTCCTACGAGCAGTACTTC. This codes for CASSQDYRGIGSYEQYF.

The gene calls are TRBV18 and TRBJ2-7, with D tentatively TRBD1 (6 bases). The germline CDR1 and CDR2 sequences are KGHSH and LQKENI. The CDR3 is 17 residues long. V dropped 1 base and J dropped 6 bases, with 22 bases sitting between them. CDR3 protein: CASSPRTGLGTLGEQYF. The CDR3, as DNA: TGTGCCAGCTCACCACGAACAGGGCTAGGTACACTAGGCGAGCAGTACTTC.

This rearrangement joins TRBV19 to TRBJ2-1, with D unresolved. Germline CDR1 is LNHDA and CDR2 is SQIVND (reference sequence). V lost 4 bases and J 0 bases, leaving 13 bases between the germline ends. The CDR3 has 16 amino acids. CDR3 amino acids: CASSTLSKSSYNEQFF. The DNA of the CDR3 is TGTGCCAGTAGTACCCTCTCTAAGAGCTCCTACAATGAGCAGTTCTTC.

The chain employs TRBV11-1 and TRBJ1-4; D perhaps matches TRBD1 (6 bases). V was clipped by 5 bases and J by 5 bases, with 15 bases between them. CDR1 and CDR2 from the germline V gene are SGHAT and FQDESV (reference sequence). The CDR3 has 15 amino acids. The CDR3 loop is CASSPRGGRNEKLFF. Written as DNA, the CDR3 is TGTGCCAGCAGCCCCCGGGGGGGGCGCAATGAAAAACTGTTTTTT.

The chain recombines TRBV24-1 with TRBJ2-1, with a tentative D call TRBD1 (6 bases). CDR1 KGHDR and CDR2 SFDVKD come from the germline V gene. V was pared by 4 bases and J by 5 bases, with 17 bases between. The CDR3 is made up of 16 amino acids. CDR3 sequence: CATSEAGVRDNNEQFF. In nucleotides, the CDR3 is TGTGCCACCAGTGAGGCAGGGGTAAGGGATAACAATGAGCAGTTCTTC.

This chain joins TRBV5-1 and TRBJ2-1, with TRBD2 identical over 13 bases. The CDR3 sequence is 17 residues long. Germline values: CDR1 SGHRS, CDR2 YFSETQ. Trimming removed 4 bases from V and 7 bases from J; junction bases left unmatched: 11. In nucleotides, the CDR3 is TGCGCCAGCAGCCCCGGACTAGCGGGAGTTATTGTGAATGAGCAGTTCTTC. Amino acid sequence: CASSPGLAGVIVNEQFF.